The 29 T cell receptor beta chains below all came from one sample that was sequenced in a study of cytomegalovirus exposure and HLA in healthy donors. PCR employed 60 Vbeta and 13 Jbeta primers. The table came from immunoSEQ multiplex PCR; TCRdb's copy has only in-frame clones and leaves some out. The repertoire holds roughly 93,000 clones, with about 74% as singletons. Sequenced: PBMCs. These receptors all come from a male donor in good health and CMV-seronegative.

V gene TRBV4-2 combines with J gene TRBJ2-7, with a tentative D call TRBD2 (6 bases). CDR1 and CDR2 from the germline V gene are LGHNA and YNFKEQ. The V end lost 4 bases, the J end lost 6 bases, and 13 bases lay between the germline ends. This CDR3 is built from 13 residues. CDR3 DNA: TGTGCCAGCAGCCCCGAGGAGGGGCGCGAGCAGTACTTC. Encoded protein: CASSPEEGREQYF.

The V call is TRBV5-1, the J call TRBJ1-4; D possibly corresponds to TRBD1 (5 bases). Germline assignment: CDR1 SGHRS and CDR2 YFSETQ. The CDR3 covers 14 residues. V lost 0 bases and J lost 7, with 10 bases in between. DNA for the CDR3: TGCGCCAGCAGCTTGGGACAGTTAGGTGAAAAACTGTTTTTT. Translating it yields CASSLGQLGEKLFF.

Only a few counts were recorded for this clone. The chain recombines TRBV30 with TRBJ2-7, with TRBD2 matching over 8 bases. V shed 5 bases, J shed 2 bases, and the junction held 5 bases outside the gene matches. The CDR3 covers 13 residues. Germline V lookup: CDR1 GTSNPN, CDR2 SVGIG (reference sequence). CDR3 loop: CAWERGGTYEQYF. The CDR3, as DNA: TGTGCCTGGGAACGGGGGGGCACCTACGAGCAGTACTTC. Full variable domain (rest looked up from reference TRBV30 and TRBJ2-7): SQTIHQWPATLVQPVGSPLSLECTVEGTSNPNLYWYRQAAGRGLQLLFYSVGIGQISSEVPQNLSASRPQDRQFILSSKKLLLSDSGFYLCAWERGGTYEQYFGPGTRLTVT.

This chain uses TRBV20-1 with TRBJ2-5; maybe TRBD2 (5 bases). The CDR3 has 10 residues. Trimming removed 6 bases from V and 4 bases from J, with 6 bases in between. The germline gives CDR1 DFQATT, CDR2 SNEGSKA (reference sequence). The CDR3 region has the DNA TGCAGTGCAGGAGGAGAGACCCAGTACTTC. It yields the protein CSAGGETQYF.

This clone was detected a few times. CDR3 nucleotides: TGTGCCAGCAGTTACGGAGGGATTGCGGAAGAGGTATACTTC. Its translation is CASSYGGIAEEVYF. The chain uses TRBV6-5 and TRBJ2-7, with a possible D match to TRBD2 (6 bases). Looked up from germline, CDR1 is MNHEY and CDR2 is SVGAGI. The length of the CDR3 is 14 residues. The V end was cut by 2 bases, the J end by 13 bases, with 21 bases between.

The chain links TRBV2 to TRBJ2-1; 16 bases match TRBD2. Per the germline V gene, CDR1 is SNHLY and CDR2 is FYNNEI. Trimming at V came to 10 bases and at J to 8 bases, leaving 8 bases not matched to a gene. CDR3 length: 15 amino acids. DNA of the CDR3: TGTGCCACCGGGACTAGCGGGAGGGCCGTGGATGAGCAGTTCTTC. Translating gives CATGTSGRAVDEQFF.

V usage is TRBV4-1 and J usage is TRBJ2-1, with 13 bases matching TRBD2. Germline CDR1 MGHRA, CDR2 YSYEKL. The J segment lost 4 bases and the V segment lost 4 bases, leaving 13 bases of the junction unmatched. CDR3 size: 19 residues. The DNA for the CDR3 is TGCGCCAGCAGCCCCGAACCTGGACTAGCGGGGGACCAGTACAATGAGCAGTTCTTC. Translating it yields CASSPEPGLAGDQYNEQFF.

This chain connects TRBV6-5 to TRBJ1-4, with D unclear. Trimming shortened V by 5 bases and J by 4 bases, and 14 bases separated the two germline ends. CDR1 MNHEY and CDR2 SVGAGI come from the germline V gene. This CDR3 spans 15 amino acids. Written as DNA, the CDR3 is TGTGCCAGCAGTCCCCAGAGGGCAAATAATGAAAAACTGTTTTTT. Its translation is CASSPQRANNEKLFF.

This chain joins TRBV9 and TRBJ1-3, with D possibly being TRBD1 (5 bases). With 4 bases removed from V and 2 bases from J, the gap between germline ends came to 10 bases. The CDR3 spans 14 residues. Germline CDR1 and CDR2: SGDLS and YYNGEE. In DNA, the CDR3 is TGTGCCAGCAGCCGGGCGGGGCCTGGAAACACCATATATTTT. Its protein is CASSRAGPGNTIYF. The full variable domain, in which reference TRBV9 and TRBJ1-3 provide the parts outside the CDR3, is DSGVTQTPKHLITATGQRVTLRCSPRSGDLSVYWYQQSLDQGLQFLIQYYNGEERAKGNILERFSAQQFPDLHSELNLSSLELGDSALYFCASSRAGPGNTIYFGEGSWLTVV.

This clone was seen a single time. The rearrangement joins TRBV7-2 to TRBJ1-1; 8 bases are a match to TRBD1. The CDR3 has 14 amino acids. The ends lost 3 bases at V and 7 bases at J; junction bases unmatched: 7. In germline, CDR1 is SGHTA, CDR2 FQGNSA. The CDR3 DNA follows: TGTGCCAGCAGCTTGGTCAGGGGGCCGGGTGAAGCTTTCTTT. As protein: CASSLVRGPGEAFF.

V and J are TRBV7-2 and TRBJ2-7; 11 bases map to TRBD2. The length of the CDR3 is 15 residues. The J segment lost 3 bases and the V segment lost 5 bases, leaving 6 bases of the junction unmatched. CDR1 is SGHTA, CDR2 FQGNSA, per germline. CDR3 amino acids: CASSPLAGGGYEQYF. In DNA form, the CDR3 reads TGTGCCAGCAGCCCTCTAGCGGGAGGAGGCTACGAGCAGTACTTC.

The V call is TRBV19, the J call TRBJ1-1, with 7 bases matching TRBD1. CDR1 LNHDA and CDR2 SQIVND come from the germline V gene (reference sequence). The J segment lost 6 bases and the V segment lost 4 bases, leaving 8 bases of the junction unmatched. The CDR3 runs 14 residues. DNA of the CDR3: TGTGCCAGTAGTAGAACAGGGGTTAGAGCTGAAGCTTTCTTT. Protein product: CASSRTGVRAEAFF.

The CDR3 nucleotides are TGCGCCAGCAGCCAAGAGTGGCAGGCCGCCTACGAGCAGTACTTC. Translating it yields CASSQEWQAAYEQYF. The chain links TRBV4-3 to TRBJ2-7; D call uncertain. The germline V and J ends were trimmed by 0 bases and 2 bases, with 11 bases remaining between them. The CDR3 has 15 amino acids. Germline CDR1 is LGHNA and CDR2 is YSLEER.

The CDR3 here is CASSLSRTAASTF. DNA of the CDR3: TGTGCCAGCAGCTTATCAAGGACAGCGGCCTCCACCTTC. The chain joins TRBV7-6 to TRBJ1-2, with D possibly TRBD1 on 6 matching bases. The CDR3 spans 13 residues. Germline loops: CDR1 SGHVS, CDR2 FNYEAQ. Trimming removed 2 bases at V and 13 bases at J, with 17 bases between.

The genes are TRBV28 and TRBJ2-5; 9 bases map to TRBD1. The J segment lost 1 base and the V segment lost 1 base, leaving 4 bases of the junction unmatched. CDR1 is MDHEN, CDR2 SYDVKM, per germline. The CDR3 totals 16 residues. The CDR3 is CASSLSGQGVQETQYF. In DNA form, the CDR3 reads TGTGCCAGCAGTTTATCGGGACAGGGTGTCCAAGAGACCCAGTACTTC.

V and J are TRBV11-2 and TRBJ2-3, with D possibly TRBD1 on 6 matching bases. The V gene lost 1 base and the J gene lost 2 bases, with 13 bases spanning the gap. The CDR3 covers 16 residues. Looked up from germline, CDR1 is SGHAT and CDR2 is FQNNGV. This chain's CDR3 is CASSLVRGGITDTQYF. The CDR3 nucleotides are TGTGCCAGCAGCTTAGTTCGAGGGGGAATCACAGATACGCAGTATTTT.

This sequence joins TRBV15 and TRBJ1-3; D unclear. The length of the CDR3 is 15 residues. Trimming stripped 0 bases from V and 0 bases from J, with 6 bases between. The germline gives CDR1 LNHNV, CDR2 YYDKDF (reference sequence). The CDR3 DNA reads TGTGCCACCAGCAGAGATCAGGTCTCTGGAAACACCATATATTTT. Translating it yields CATSRDQVSGNTIYF.

This chain joins TRBV4-1 and TRBJ2-7, with TRBD1 as a possible D gene (5 bases). The V end was cut by 0 bases, the J end by 0 bases, with 9 bases between. The CDR3 runs to 15 residues. Germline V gives CDR1 MGHRA, CDR2 YSYEKL. The CDR3 here is CASSQDRGYSYEQYF. CDR3 DNA sequence: TGCGCCAGCAGCCAAGATAGGGGCTACTCCTACGAGCAGTACTTC.

V is TRBV7-9 and J is TRBJ2-5, with 7 bases fitting TRBD1. Per germline, CDR1 SEHNR and CDR2 FQNEAQ (reference sequence). The V and J ends lost 5 bases and 0 bases, in that order; junction bases with no gene match: 6. CDR3 size: 15 residues. The CDR3 loop is CASSVTGWDQETQYF. The CDR3 nucleotides read TGTGCCAGCAGCGTGACAGGGTGGGACCAAGAGACCCAGTACTTC.

The chain uses TRBV2 and TRBJ2-7; 8 positions agree with TRBD1. Germline trimming cut 8 bases from V and 6 bases from J; bases unmatched to any gene: 18. The CDR3 length is 16 residues. The germline V gene encodes CDR1 SNHLY and CDR2 FYNNEI. CDR3 DNA sequence: TGTGCCAGCGCCCGGGACAGGTCCTTTGGGTCCCTCGAGCAGTACTTC. This encodes CASARDRSFGSLEQYF.

CDR3 bases: TGTGCCTGGAGTGTACTGGGACAGGGGTACTATGGCTACACCTTC. It is translated as CAWSVLGQGYYGYTF. The chain carries TRBV30 and TRBJ1-2, with 10 bases lining up with TRBD1. CDR1 and CDR2 from the germline V gene are GTSNPN and SVGIG (reference sequence). The CDR3 sequence is 15 residues long. Unmatched junction bases numbered 4, after V lost 0 bases and J lost 3 bases.

The CDR3 loop reads CASSASRLALTYEQYF. The DNA for the CDR3 is TGTGCCAGCAGCGCTTCACGACTAGCGCTTACCTACGAGCAGTACTTC. The gene calls are TRBV9 and TRBJ2-7; 8 nucleotides align to TRBD2. The CDR3 sequence is 16 residues long. Germline assignment: CDR1 SGDLS and CDR2 YYNGEE. V trimming: 3 bases; J trimming: 2 bases; junction bases outside the gene matches: 10.

This chain links TRBV6-4 with TRBJ2-3; possibly TRBD2 for D (6 bases). With 4 bases removed from V and 2 bases from J, the gap between germline ends came to 16 bases. The germline V gene encodes CDR1 MRHNA and CDR2 SNTAGT. This CDR3 region has 16 residues. The CDR3 here is CASSAGGMGVTDTQYF. The CDR3 DNA follows: TGTGCCAGCAGTGCCGGCGGGATGGGAGTCACAGATACGCAGTATTTT.

The chain employs TRBV2 and TRBJ2-3; TRBD1 is a possible D gene (6 bases). V dropped 4 bases and J dropped 4 bases, with 12 bases sitting between them. From germline, CDR1 is SNHLY and CDR2 FYNNEI. The CDR3 totals 14 residues. CDR3 protein: CASSAVRGADTQYF. In DNA, the CDR3 is TGTGCCAGCAGTGCTGTCAGGGGCGCAGATACGCAGTATTTT.

V usage is TRBV7-2 and J usage is TRBJ2-3; 8 positions match TRBD2. There are 15 residues in the CDR3. Trimming took 3 bases from V and 1 from J; bases not matched to a gene: 3. The germline V gene has CDR1 SGHTA and CDR2 FQGNSA. The CDR3: CASSLIAGRTDTQYF. In nucleotides, the CDR3 is TGTGCCAGCAGCTTGATAGCGGGACGCACAGATACGCAGTATTTT.

The rearrangement uses TRBV7-3 and TRBJ2-7, with 11 bases fitting TRBD2. Germline values: CDR1 SGHTA, CDR2 FQGTGA. The CDR3 spans 14 residues. The trim removed 5 bases at V and 2 bases at J, leaving 2 bases unmatched. In DNA form, the CDR3 reads TGTGCCAGCAGCCCTAGCGGGGGGCCCTACGAGCAGTACTTC. Residues: CASSPSGGPYEQYF.

The chain links TRBV19 to TRBJ1-1; D is ambiguous. The CDR3 sequence is 14 residues long. The V end lost 4 bases, the J end lost 1 base, and 10 bases lay between the germline ends. The germline gives CDR1 LNHDA, CDR2 SQIVND (reference sequence). The CDR3, as DNA: TGTGCCAGTAGTAGTTCTACGCGGAACACTGAAGCTTTCTTT. Translating it yields CASSSSTRNTEAFF.

The gene calls are TRBV7-2 and TRBJ2-7; 7 bases are a match to TRBD1. In germline, CDR1 is SGHTA, CDR2 FQGNSA. Trimming removed 3 bases from V and 2 bases from J; junction bases left unmatched: 7. This CDR3 has 15 amino acids. The CDR3 DNA is TGTGCCAGCAGCTTTTCATCGACAGGGACCTACGAGCAGTACTTC. Amino acid sequence: CASSFSSTGTYEQYF.

The V call is TRBV5-4, the J call TRBJ2-5, with D perhaps matching TRBD1 (6 bases). Trimming left V 0 bases short and J 2 bases short, with 8 bases between. The CDR3 extends over 14 amino acids. Per the germline V gene, CDR1 is SGHNT and CDR2 is YYREEE (reference sequence). Here the CDR3 DNA reads TGTGCCAGCAGCTTGGATACAGGGCAAGAGACCCAGTACTTC. As protein: CASSLDTGQETQYF.